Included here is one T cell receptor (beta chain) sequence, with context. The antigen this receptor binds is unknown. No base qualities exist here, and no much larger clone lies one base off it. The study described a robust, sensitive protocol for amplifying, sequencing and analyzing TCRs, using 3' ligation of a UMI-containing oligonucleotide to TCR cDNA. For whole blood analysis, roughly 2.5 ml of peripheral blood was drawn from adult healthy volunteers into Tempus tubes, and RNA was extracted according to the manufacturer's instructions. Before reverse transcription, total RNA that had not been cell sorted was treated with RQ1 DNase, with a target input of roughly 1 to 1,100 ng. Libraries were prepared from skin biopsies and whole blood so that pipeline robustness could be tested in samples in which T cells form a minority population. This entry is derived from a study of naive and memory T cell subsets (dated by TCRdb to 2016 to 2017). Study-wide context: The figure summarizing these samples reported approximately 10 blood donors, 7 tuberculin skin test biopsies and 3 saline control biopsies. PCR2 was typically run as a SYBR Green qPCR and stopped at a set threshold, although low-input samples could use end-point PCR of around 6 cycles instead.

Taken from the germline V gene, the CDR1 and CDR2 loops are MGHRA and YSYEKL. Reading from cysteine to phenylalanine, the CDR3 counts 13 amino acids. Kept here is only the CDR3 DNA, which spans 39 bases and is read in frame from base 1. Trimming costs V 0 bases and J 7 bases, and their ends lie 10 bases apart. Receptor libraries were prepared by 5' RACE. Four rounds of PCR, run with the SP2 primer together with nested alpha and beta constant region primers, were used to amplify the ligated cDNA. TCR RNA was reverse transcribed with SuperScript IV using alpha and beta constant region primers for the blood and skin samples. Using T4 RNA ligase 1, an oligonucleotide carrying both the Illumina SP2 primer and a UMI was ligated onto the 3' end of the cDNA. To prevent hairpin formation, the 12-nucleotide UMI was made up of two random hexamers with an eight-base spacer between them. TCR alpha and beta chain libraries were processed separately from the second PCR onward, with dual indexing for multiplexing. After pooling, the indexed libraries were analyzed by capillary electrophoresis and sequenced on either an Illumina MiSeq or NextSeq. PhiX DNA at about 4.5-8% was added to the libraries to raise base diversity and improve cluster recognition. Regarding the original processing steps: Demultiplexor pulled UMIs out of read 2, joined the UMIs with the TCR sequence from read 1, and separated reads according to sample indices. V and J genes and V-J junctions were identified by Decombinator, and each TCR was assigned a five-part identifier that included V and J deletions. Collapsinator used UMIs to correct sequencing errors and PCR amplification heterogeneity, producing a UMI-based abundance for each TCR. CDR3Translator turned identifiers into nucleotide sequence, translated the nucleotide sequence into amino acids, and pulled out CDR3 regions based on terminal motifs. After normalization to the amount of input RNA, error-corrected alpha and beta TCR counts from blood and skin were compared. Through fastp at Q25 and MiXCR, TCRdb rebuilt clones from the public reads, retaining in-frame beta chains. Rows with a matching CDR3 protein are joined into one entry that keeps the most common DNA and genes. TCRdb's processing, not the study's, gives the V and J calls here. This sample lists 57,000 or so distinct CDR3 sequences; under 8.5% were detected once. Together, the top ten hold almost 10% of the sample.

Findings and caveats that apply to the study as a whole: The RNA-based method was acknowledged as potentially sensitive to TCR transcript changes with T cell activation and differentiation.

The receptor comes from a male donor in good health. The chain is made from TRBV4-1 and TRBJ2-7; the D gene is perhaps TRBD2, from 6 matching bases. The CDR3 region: CASSQESGREQYF. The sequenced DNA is TGCGCCAGCAGCCAAGAAAGCGGGCGGGAGCAGTACTTC.